The 22 T cell receptor beta chains in this list originate from one sample, sequenced in a study (dated by TCRdb to 2016 to 2018). The library was made by RT-PCR. TCRdb shows the sequencer as Illumina MiSeq. TCRdb trimmed the raw reads at Q25, called clones with MiXCR and kept productive beta chains. Rows with a matching CDR3 protein are joined into one entry that keeps the most common DNA and genes. This sample is represented by a few thousand distinct CDR3 sequences; roughly 34% of them were singletons. 5.1% of the sample comes from the top ten. The sample taken for sequencing was memory CD4+ T cells from salivary gland. All receptors come from a female donor with primary Sjogren's syndrome.

The chain uses TRBV7-8 and TRBJ2-4, with 8 bases aligning to TRBD1. Trimming at V came to 5 bases and at J to 12 bases, leaving 6 bases not matched to a gene. The CDR3 has 12 residues. CDR1 is SGHVS and CDR2 is FQNEAQ in the germline V gene. The chain's CDR3 is CASSPGQDNQYF. CDR3 nucleotide sequence: TGTGCCAGCAGCCCGGGACAGGACAATCAGTACTTC.

Here the CDR3 reads CASSQGLAGDYNEQFF. CDR3 in DNA: TGCGCCAGCAGCCAAGGACTAGCGGGGGATTACAATGAGCAGTTCTTC. The chain is built from TRBV5-1 and TRBJ2-1, with 13 positions matching TRBD2. The germline CDR1 and CDR2 sequences are SGHRS and YFSETQ. V trimming: 4 bases; J trimming: 4 bases; junction bases outside the gene matches: 5. This CDR3 has 16 amino acids.

At least ten counts were recorded for this clonotype. The J gene is TRBJ2-5, the V gene TRBV18, with 9 bases fitting TRBD1. The germline gives CDR1 KGHSH, CDR2 LQKENI. The CDR3 extends over 14 amino acids. Unmatched junction bases numbered 4, after V lost 6 bases and J lost 2 bases. The chain's CDR3 is CASSEQGAQETQYF. The CDR3 nucleotides are TGTGCCAGCTCGGAACAGGGGGCTCAAGAGACCCAGTACTTC.

The gene calls are TRBV13 and TRBJ2-3, with TRBD2 matching 8 bases. V gave up 10 bases and J gave up 5 bases; unmatched junction bases: 14. Germline CDR1 is PRHDT and CDR2 is FYEKMQ (reference sequence). This CDR3 region has 15 residues. The chain's CDR3 is CATQFTGGGQDTQYF. The CDR3 nucleotides are TGTGCCACCCAATTTACAGGCGGGGGGCAAGATACGCAGTATTTT.

This clonotype was recorded at least ten times. This chain connects TRBV7-9 to TRBJ2-2, with D perhaps given as TRBD1 or TRBD2 (5 bases each). Germline CDR1 is SEHNR and CDR2 is FQNEAQ (reference sequence). V was trimmed by 5 bases and J by 7 bases, leaving 20 bases between them. The CDR3 loop spans 16 amino acids. CDR3 sequence reads: CASSRDGGGLSGELFF. DNA for the CDR3: TGTGCCAGCAGCAGGGACGGCGGAGGTCTTAGCGGGGAGCTGTTTTTT.

The chain has TRBV27 and TRBJ1-5; D is unclear. Germline lookup yields CDR1 MNHEY and CDR2 SMNVEV (reference sequence). There are 13 residues in the CDR3. Here the CDR3 DNA reads TGTGCTAGAGATCCGACGGGCAATCAGCCCCAGCATTTT. Its protein is CARDPTGNQPQHF.

By sample fraction, this clonotype is medium-sized (0.01 to 0.1%). This chain connects TRBV5-4 to TRBJ1-2; 8 bases are a match to TRBD1. Germline CDR1 SGHNT, CDR2 YYREEE (reference sequence). Trimming took 2 bases from V and 6 from J; bases not matched to a gene: 9. The CDR3 runs 15 residues. In nucleotides, the CDR3 is TGTGCCAGCAGCTTCTCGACCGACAGGGGAAATGGCTACACCTTC. It specifies CASSFSTDRGNGYTF.

This clonotype rates as large. The chain recombines TRBV5-1 with TRBJ2-7, with TRBD2 matching over 8 bases. In germline, CDR1 is SGHRS, CDR2 YFSETQ. The CDR3 has 14 residues. The junction had 5 bases not matched to a gene; V was cut back by 4 bases and J by 2 bases. This chain's CDR3 is CASSIAGPTYEQYF. DNA of the CDR3: TGCGCCAGCAGCATAGCGGGACCCACCTACGAGCAGTACTTC.

This clonotype appeared many times. The V call is TRBV15, the J call TRBJ2-2, with D perhaps TRBD1 or TRBD2 (5 bases each). Trimming pared 1 base from V and 9 bases from J, leaving 9 bases between. The germline V gene has CDR1 LNHNV and CDR2 YYDKDF (reference sequence). CDR3 length: 13 residues. The CDR3, as DNA: TGTGCCACCAGCAGAGTCGGGACCCGGGAGCTGTTTTTT. Protein product: CATSRVGTRELFF.

By proportion, this clonotype is medium-sized. J is TRBJ2-1 and V is TRBV5-1; possible D gene TRBD2, 5 bases. Trimming removed 4 bases at V and 8 bases at J, with 16 bases between. The CDR3 sequence is 14 residues long. CDR1 is SGHRS, CDR2 YFSETQ, per germline. The CDR3 sequence is CASSPESPGDEQFF. The DNA for the CDR3 is TGCGCCAGCAGCCCTGAGAGCCCCGGGGATGAGCAGTTCTTC.

CDR3 loop: CASSLSSTGELFF. CDR3 DNA sequence: TGTGCCAGCAGCTTGTCGAGCACCGGGGAGCTGTTTTTT. The chain links TRBV7-9 to TRBJ2-2; the D is unclear. This CDR3 region has 13 residues. The V gene's germline CDR1 is SEHNR and CDR2 FQNEAQ (reference sequence). V was cut by 3 bases and J by 4 bases, with 6 bases left in between. Complete variable domain (other parts from reference TRBV7-9 and TRBJ2-2): DTGVSQNPRHKITKRGQNVTFRCDPISEHNRLYWYRQTLGQGPEFLTYFQNEAQLEKSRLLSDRFSAERPKGSFSTLEIQRTEQGDSAMYLCASSLSSTGELFFGEGSRLTVL.

By frequency in the sample, this clonotype is medium-sized. The chain is built from TRBV4-2 and TRBJ1-4; D possibly corresponds to TRBD1 (5 bases). Trimming left V 0 bases short and J 8 bases short, with 19 bases between. CDR3 length: 17 residues. CDR1 LGHNA and CDR2 YNFKEQ come from the germline V gene. As DNA, the CDR3 is TGTGCCAGCAGCCAAGAGATTGGTCGGCAGGGCTCCGAAAAACTGTTTTTT. It specifies CASSQEIGRQGSEKLFF.

The chain employs TRBV7-1 and TRBJ2-5, with 9 bases aligning to TRBD1. TRBV7-1 is flagged as an ORF with uncertain function. Unmatched junction bases numbered 12, after V lost 8 bases and J lost 5 bases. This CDR3 contains 15 residues. The CDR3 DNA reads TGTGCCAGCGGAGCGGGACAGGGACCTCGGGAGACCCAGTACTTC. Its protein is CASGAGQGPRETQYF.

This rearrangement joins TRBV18 to TRBJ1-2; D is unresolved. The germline V and J ends were trimmed by 3 bases and 8 bases, with 13 bases remaining between them. CDR3 length equals 13 residues. Germline CDR1 reads KGHSH; CDR2 reads LQKENI. In DNA form, the CDR3 reads TGTGCCAGCTCACCGTCCAGCTTAGGGGGCTACACCTTC. This sequence encodes CASSPSSLGGYTF.

Within the sample, this clonotype is medium-sized (0.01 to 0.1%). DNA for the CDR3: TGCAGTTTAGCCTTGAACACTGAAGCTTTCTTT. Residues: CSLALNTEAFF. This rearrangement joins TRBV20-1 to TRBJ1-1; D gene unclear. V was cut by 8 bases and J by 0 bases, with 7 bases left in between. CDR1 and CDR2 from the germline V gene are DFQATT and SNEGSKA (reference sequence). CDR3 length: 11 amino acids.

This clonotype is medium-sized by share. The V gene is TRBV6-5, the J gene TRBJ2-2; D gene unclear. Trimming shortened V by 5 bases and J by 4 bases, and 17 bases separated the two germline ends. The germline gives CDR1 MNHEY, CDR2 SVGAGI. CDR3 length equals 16 residues. The CDR3 DNA reads TGTGCCAGCAGTCCTTGGAAGGGTATGGGCACCGGGGAGCTGTTTTTT. Translation gives CASSPWKGMGTGELFF.

This chain connects TRBV7-8 to TRBJ2-1, with TRBD1 matching over 10 bases. The CDR3 is 15 residues long. Looked up from germline, CDR1 is SGHVS and CDR2 is FQNEAQ. V lost 5 bases and J lost 3; bases outside the gene matches: 4. The CDR3 reads CASSPGQGIYNEQFF. The CDR3 coding sequence is TGTGCCAGCAGCCCGGGACAGGGGATCTACAATGAGCAGTTCTTC.

The chain employs TRBV5-1 and TRBJ2-7, with 7 bases identical to TRBD1. Per germline, CDR1 SGHRS and CDR2 YFSETQ. With 6 bases clipped from V and 3 bases from J, the junction kept 18 bases outside the gene matches. The CDR3 sequence is 17 residues long. DNA for the CDR3: TGCGCCAGCACCCTGGGGACAGCTACCGTGAAAAACTACGAGCAGTACTTC. Amino acids: CASTLGTATVKNYEQYF.

The chain links TRBV20-1 to TRBJ1-6; unclear D gene. Germline lookup yields CDR1 DFQATT and CDR2 SNEGSKA (reference sequence). The CDR3 runs to 17 residues. V lost 5 bases and J lost 5, with 22 bases in between. The DNA of the CDR3 is TGCAGTGCTCCCCCGATAGGGAGCTTCGGAAATAATTCACCCCTCCACTTT. This gives the protein CSAPPIGSFGNNSPLHF.

This clonotype is labeled medium-sized (0.01 to 0.1%). The chain uses TRBV7-2 and TRBJ1-5, with 7 bases matching TRBD1. CDR3 length: 17 amino acids. The junction had 7 bases not matched to a gene; V was cut back by 1 base and J by 1 base. Germline CDR1 and CDR2: SGHTA and FQGNSA. As DNA, the CDR3 is TGTGCCAGCAGCTTAGAGTCGTGGGGACAGAGCAATCAGCCCCAGCATTTT. It codes for CASSLESWGQSNQPQHF.

Judged by abundance, this clonotype is large. J is TRBJ2-1 and V is TRBV12-3 or TRBV12-4; 9 nucleotides line up with TRBD1. This CDR3 is built from 12 residues. Trimming cost V 4 bases and J 9 bases; bases outside gene matches: 1. This CDR3 is CASSSQGAEQFF. The CDR3 DNA sequence: TGTGCCAGCAGTTCACAGGGGGCTGAGCAGTTCTTC.

By share of the sample, this clonotype is medium-sized (0.01 to 0.1%). The CDR3 coding sequence is TGTGCCAGCAAAGGCCGGGGGAACACTGAAGCTTTCTTT. Encoded protein: CASKGRGNTEAFF. V and J are TRBV6-5 and TRBJ1-1; D gene ambiguous. V lost 7 bases to trimming and J lost 1 base, with 10 bases between them. The CDR3 sequence is 13 residues long. Germline lookup yields CDR1 MNHEY and CDR2 SVGAGI.